This T cell receptor beta chain was observed in a study of molecular identifiers for immune sequencing clone quantification. Study context: Five aliquots were made in replicates from the RNA of around 20,000 or 100,000 naive CD8 cells, and four were sequenced.

This CDR3 has 14 residues. CDR1 DFQATT and CDR2 SNEGSKA come from the germline V gene (reference sequence). The V gene lost 6 bases and the J gene lost 1 base, with 15 bases spanning the gap. The sample holds many counts of this clonotype. The antigen remains unidentified. General study findings and limits: Spiked-in Jurkat TCR RNA corresponding to one cell was reported as detectable against approximately 900,000 naive cells.

Using its own MiXCR run on the PCR reads, TCRdb lists one record per CDR3 protein. The repertoire holds 600,000 to 650,000 distinct CDR3 sequences, with 15% to 20% as singletons. V usage is TRBV20-1 and J usage is TRBJ1-1; TRBD1 is a possible D gene (6 bases). This clonotype was obtained from a human donor in good health. Some libraries in this study had Jurkat cell RNA spiked in. The sequencing sample was made of naive CD8+ T cells from blood, with Jurkat cell RNA spiked in. Subset described: FACS-sorted CD8+CD4-CCR7+CD45RA+ naive T cells. DNA of the CDR3: TGCAGTGCCTCGTCAGGGGCGAAGAACACTGAAGCTTTCTTT. It codes for CSASSGAKNTEAFF.